These 25 T cell receptor beta chains originate from one sample sequenced in a study of OX40 agonist ivuxolimab in advanced cancers. The assay was immunoSEQ multiplex PCR, and TCRdb's table has in-frame clones only and misses some. This sample has 65,000 to 95,000 clones, with approximately 85% found just once. The sequencing used CD4+ or CD8+ T cells sorted from blood, collected in a trial of the OX40 agonist ivuxolimab. These receptors were obtained from an adult with an advanced solid tumor such as melanoma, head and neck, liver or kidney cancer.

This chain links TRBV30 with TRBJ2-1; 8 bases are shared with TRBD2. CDR1 GTSNPN and CDR2 SVGIG come from the germline V gene (reference sequence). The CDR3 contains 14 residues. Trimming cost V 0 bases and J 7 bases; bases outside gene matches: 5. Here the CDR3 DNA reads TGTGCCTGGAGTGTACTAGTAGCGGGAAATGAGCAGTTCTTC. It codes for CAWSVLVAGNEQFF.

The V gene is TRBV6-1, the J gene TRBJ1-1, with 7 bases that match TRBD1. After removal of 7 bases from V and 1 base from J, the junction contained 6 bases not matched to a gene. The CDR3 runs 14 residues. The V gene's germline CDR1 is MNHNS and CDR2 SASEGT. CDR3 DNA sequence: TGTGCCAGCACCCTCGACAGGGCGAACACTGAAGCTTTCTTT. The encoded protein is CASTLDRANTEAFF.

The V and J genes are TRBV11-2 and TRBJ2-7, with D possibly being TRBD1 (6 bases). The CDR3 contains 15 residues. The V gene's germline CDR1 is SGHAT and CDR2 FQNNGV. V was shortened by 2 bases and J by 2 bases, with 13 bases between the two germline ends. This CDR3 reads CASSLRDNGPYEQYF. The CDR3 DNA reads TGTGCCAGCAGCTTACGGGACAACGGACCCTACGAGCAGTACTTC.

The V and J genes are TRBV9 and TRBJ2-3; D gene unclear. V gave up 0 bases and J gave up 1 base, with 12 bases separating them. The CDR3 consists of 16 residues. Germline V gene lookup returns CDR1 SGDLS and CDR2 YYNGEE. This CDR3 reads CASSVVPATGTDTQYF. CDR3 coding DNA: TGTGCCAGCAGCGTAGTTCCAGCGACGGGCACAGATACGCAGTATTTT.

The chain links TRBV7-9 to TRBJ1-2, with D perhaps TRBD1 (6 bases). The length of the CDR3 is 13 residues. Trimming cost V 5 bases and J 3 bases, with 10 bases left between them. Germline CDR1 is SEHNR and CDR2 is FQNEAQ (reference sequence). Here the CDR3 reads CASSRGTHYGYTF. Here the CDR3 DNA reads TGTGCCAGCAGCAGGGGGACACACTATGGCTACACCTTC.

The V gene is TRBV19, the J gene TRBJ1-5; D may be TRBD1 (6 bases). In germline, CDR1 is LNHDA, CDR2 SQIVND (reference sequence). The CDR3 totals 13 residues. Trimming stripped 7 bases from V and 2 bases from J, with 9 bases between. CDR3: CASKPGGNQPQHF. CDR3 bases: TGTGCCAGTAAGCCAGGGGGCAATCAGCCCCAGCATTTT. Full variable domain (remainder filled in from reference TRBV19 and TRBJ1-5): DGGITQSPKYLFRKEGQNVTLSCEQNLNHDAMYWYRQDPGQGLRLIYYSQIVNDFQKGDIAEGYSVSREKKESFPLTVTSAQKNPTAFYLCASKPGGNQPQHFGDGTRLSIL.

J is TRBJ2-3 and V is TRBV11-2, with D hard to call. Germline lookup yields CDR1 SGHAT and CDR2 FQNNGV. There are 15 residues in the CDR3. V dropped 0 bases and J dropped 4 bases, with 11 bases sitting between them. The CDR3 here is CASSLDLGIPDTQYF. CDR3 sequence (DNA): TGTGCCAGCAGCTTAGACCTGGGGATCCCAGATACGCAGTATTTT.

This clone was seen just once. V is TRBV7-9 and J is TRBJ2-1; D remains ambiguous. V dropped 6 bases and J dropped 0 bases, with 12 bases sitting between them. This CDR3 is 15 amino acids long. Germline V gives CDR1 SEHNR, CDR2 FQNEAQ (reference sequence). The CDR3: CASSPTLDSYNEQFF. The CDR3 DNA reads TGTGCCAGCAGTCCCACTTTGGACTCCTACAATGAGCAGTTCTTC. Variable domain in full (rest from reference TRBV7-9 and TRBJ2-1): DTGVSQNPRHKITKRGQNVTFRCDPISEHNRLYWYRQTLGQGPEFLTYFQNEAQLEKSRLLSDRFSAERPKGSFSTLEIQRTEQGDSAMYLCASSPTLDSYNEQFFGPGTRLTVL.

This clone was observed a single time. The rearrangement uses TRBV6-5 and TRBJ2-7; 9 bases match TRBD1. Looked up from germline, CDR1 is MNHEY and CDR2 is SVGAGI. V trimming: 7 bases; J trimming: 0 bases; junction bases outside the gene matches: 4. CDR3 length equals 14 residues. The CDR3 is CASTPGQGSYEQYF. In DNA form, the CDR3 reads TGTGCCAGCACCCCGGGACAGGGCTCCTACGAGCAGTACTTC.

This chain joins TRBV7-2 and TRBJ2-2; D is perhaps TRBD1 (6 bases). The CDR3 is 15 residues long. The V gene lost 5 bases and the J gene lost 4 bases, with 14 bases spanning the gap. Germline lookup yields CDR1 SGHTA and CDR2 FQGNSA. For the CDR3, the DNA is TGTGCCAGCAGCCGATGGGACAACCCCACCGGGGAGCTGTTTTTT. It yields the protein CASSRWDNPTGELFF.

V gene TRBV30 combines with J gene TRBJ1-5; TRBD1 aligns across 9 bases. J gave up 4 bases and V 2 bases, and 12 bases lay outside the gene matches. Germline assignment: CDR1 GTSNPN and CDR2 SVGIG (reference sequence). The CDR3 runs 17 residues. CDR3 in DNA: TGTGCCTGGAGTTCTCCGTGGACAGGGGTTGTAAATCAGCCCCAGCATTTT. Translated, it gives CAWSSPWTGVVNQPQHF.

V gene TRBV27 combines with J gene TRBJ2-2; possible D gene TRBD2, 5 bases. V lost 3 bases and J 0 bases, leaving 14 bases between the germline ends. The CDR3 spans 17 residues. The germline V gene encodes CDR1 MNHEY and CDR2 SMNVEV (reference sequence). Here the CDR3 reads CASSLYPGRANTGELFF. The CDR3 DNA is TGTGCCAGCAGTTTGTATCCCGGGCGGGCGAACACCGGGGAGCTGTTTTTT.

V is TRBV6-4 and J is TRBJ2-2; D call uncertain. CDR1 and CDR2 (germline): MRHNA, SNTAGT. The CDR3 is made up of 14 amino acids. V was shortened by 6 bases and J by 4 bases, with 12 bases between the two germline ends. In DNA, the CDR3 is TGTGCCAGCAGCCCCTACGTATCCACCGGGGAGCTGTTTTTT. Protein: CASSPYVSTGELFF.

The chain uses TRBV7-2 and TRBJ2-1; possible D gene TRBD1, 6 bases. This CDR3 is built from 13 residues. Between the trimmed V and J ends, which lost 4 bases and 2 bases, there was a span of 6 bases. Germline CDR1 and CDR2: SGHTA and FQGNSA. CDR3 sequence reads: CASSWDTYNEQFF. As DNA, the CDR3 is TGTGCCAGCAGCTGGGACACCTACAATGAGCAGTTCTTC.

A single count supports this clone. The rearrangement joins TRBV5-1 to TRBJ2-7; TRBD1 might be the D (6 bases). The germline CDR1 and CDR2 sequences are SGHRS and YFSETQ. This CDR3 is 11 amino acids long. V was trimmed by 5 bases and J by 6 bases, leaving 9 bases between them. The CDR3 DNA reads TGCGCCAGCAGTACAGGGTCCGAGCAGTACTTC. As protein: CASSTGSEQYF.

V gene TRBV21-1 combines with J gene TRBJ2-2. TRBV21-1 is a pseudogene segment. The CDR3 length is 18 residues. This CDR3 reads CASSKAPRRGGSPGELFF. In DNA form, the CDR3 reads TGTGCCAGCAGCAAAGCGCCGAGGAGAGGGGGGAGTCCCGGGGAGCTGTTTTTT.

The J gene is TRBJ2-7, the V gene TRBV6-1; 10 nucleotides align to TRBD1. CDR1 is MNHNS, CDR2 SASEGT, per germline. This CDR3 contains 14 residues. V shed 5 bases, J shed 5 bases, and the junction held 6 bases outside the gene matches. DNA for the CDR3: TGTGCCAGCAGTAGGGACAGGGGTTCCCACGAGCAGTACTTC. The encoded protein is CASSRDRGSHEQYF.

This chain uses TRBV15 with TRBJ2-6; 9 bases fit TRBD1. CDR3 length: 16 residues. Germline V gene data show CDR1 as LNHNV and CDR2 as YYDKDF (reference sequence). The junction had 0 bases not matched to a gene; V was cut back by 3 bases and J by 0 bases. The CDR3 coding sequence is TGTGCCACCAGCAGGGACAGGGGCTCTGGGGCCAACGTCCTGACTTTC. Its protein is CATSRDRGSGANVLTF.

V gene TRBV7-9 combines with J gene TRBJ2-7, with D possibly TRBD2 on 6 matching bases. Germline assignment: CDR1 SEHNR and CDR2 FQNEAQ (reference sequence). V lost 5 bases to trimming and J lost 6 bases, with 20 bases between them. CDR3 length equals 15 residues. The CDR3 region has the DNA TGTGCCAGCAGCCGGACCCGGGGTCCGGGGGTCGAGCAGTACTTC. This translates into CASSRTRGPGVEQYF.

The CDR3 DNA reads as TGTGCCAGCAGTGGCGGACTAGCGGGCAATGAGCAGTTCTTC. Translating gives CASSGGLAGNEQFF. V and J are TRBV2 and TRBJ2-1; 11 nucleotides align to TRBD2. Germline V gene data show CDR1 as SNHLY and CDR2 as FYNNEI. This CDR3 has 14 amino acids. The trim removed 4 bases at V and 6 bases at J, leaving 2 bases unmatched. The entire variable domain, with the rest obtained from reference TRBV2 and TRBJ2-1, is as follows: EPEVTQTPSHQVTQMGQEVILRCVPISNHLYFYWYRQILGQKVEFLVSFYNNEISEKSEIFDDQFSVERPDGSNFTLKIRSTKLEDSAMYFCASSGGLAGNEQFFGPGTRLTVL.

The V gene is TRBV5-8, the J gene TRBJ1-2; 7 bases match TRBD1. With V trimmed by 6 bases and J by 7 bases, 15 bases remained unmatched. Germline CDR1 SGHTS, CDR2 YDEGEE. The CDR3 consists of 15 residues. The CDR3 DNA follows: TGTGCCAGCACATCTTTTATGAGGACAGGACGTGGCTACACCTTC. Residues: CASTSFMRTGRGYTF.

This chain links TRBV5-1 with TRBJ2-7; 10 bases line up with TRBD2. Germline V gene sequence: CDR1 SGHRS, CDR2 YFSETQ. CDR3 size: 16 residues. The trim removed 4 bases at V and 6 bases at J, leaving 13 bases unmatched. CDR3 bases: TGCGCCAGCAGCCCCCATAGCGGGAGGCCCGAGGGCGAGCAGTACTTC. This gives the protein CASSPHSGRPEGEQYF.

The rearrangement uses TRBV11-2 and TRBJ2-1; D uncertain. Trimming left V 2 bases short and J 0 bases short, with 8 bases between. This CDR3 spans 15 amino acids. Germline V gives CDR1 SGHAT, CDR2 FQNNGV. CDR3 loop: CASSLIWLSYNEQFF. CDR3 nucleotides: TGTGCCAGCAGCTTAATATGGCTCTCCTACAATGAGCAGTTCTTC. Combining the CDR3 with reference TRBV11-2 and TRBJ2-1 gives the whole variable domain EAGVAQSPRYKIIEKRQSVAFWCNPISGHATLYWYQQILGQGPKLLIQFQNNGVVDDSQLPKDRFSAERLKGVDSTLKIQPAKLEDSAVYLCASSLIWLSYNEQFFGPGTRLTVL.

This clone is medium-sized (0.01 to 0.1%) by share. V and J are TRBV4-2 and TRBJ1-2, with TRBD1 identical over 9 bases. The CDR3 has 15 residues. V lost 1 base, J lost 2 bases, and 2 bases stayed unmatched. CDR1 and CDR2 from the germline V gene are LGHNA and YNFKEQ. The CDR3 DNA is TGTGCCAGCAGCCAAGGACAGGGGGGCAACTATGGCTACACCTTC. Encoded protein: CASSQGQGGNYGYTF.

This chain links TRBV7-9 with TRBJ2-1; D is uncertain. This CDR3 contains 14 residues. The germline V gene has CDR1 SEHNR and CDR2 FQNEAQ (reference sequence). Trimming took off 1 base at V and 12 bases at J, with 16 bases between the two ends. The DNA for the CDR3 is TGTGCCAGCAGCTTAGGGGGTGAAAGTGGTGGGCAGTTCTTC. Translated, it gives CASSLGGESGGQFF.